This is a list of T cell receptor beta chains from one sample in a study of shared clonotypes between healthy human individuals. The table came from immunoSEQ multiplex PCR; TCRdb's copy has only in-frame clones and leaves some out. The sample lists over 2 million clones; 90% to 95% were seen once. The sequenced sample consisted of naive CD4+ T cells sorted from blood. These receptors all come from a man in his late teens or twenties in good health. Both conserved end residues are part of each CDR3. D genes are given only for firm matches. Rows may omit the clone size; those that give it use once, few, many or a size class.

V gene: TRBV2; D gene: TRBD1; clone size: NA; J gene: TRBJ1-5; CDR3 DNA: TGTGCCAGCAGGGAAGACAGGGCTACCAATCAGCCCCAGCATTTT; CDR3 protein: CASREDRATNQPQHF
V gene: TRBV6-1; D gene: NA; clone size: NA; J gene: TRBJ1-2; CDR3 DNA: TGTGCCAGCAGTGGTGGGGGACGGTTCTATGGCTACACCTTC; CDR3 protein: CASSGGGRFYGYTF
V gene: TRBV5-1; D gene: TRBD2; clone size: NA; J gene: TRBJ2-5; CDR3 DNA: TGCGCCAGCAGCTTGGCCGGGCGGGAGATAGAGACCCAGTACTTC; CDR3 protein: CASSLAGREIETQYF
V gene: TRBV6-1; D gene: NA; clone size: NA; J gene: TRBJ2-3; CDR3 DNA: TGTGCCAGCAGCCGAATATGGGCGTCAACAGATACGCAGTATTTT; CDR3 protein: CASSRIWASTDTQYF
V gene: TRBV9; D gene: NA; clone size: NA; J gene: TRBJ2-5; CDR3 DNA: TGTGCCAGCAGCCTTTCAGGGGTGGGAGGTGAGACCCAGTACTTC; CDR3 protein: CASSLSGVGGETQYF
V gene: TRBV27; D gene: NA; clone size: NA; J gene: TRBJ2-7; CDR3 DNA: TGTGCCAGCAGTTTCCATCAGTGGGGAGGGACAGACCCCTTCGTGCAGTACTTC; CDR3 protein: CASSFHQWGGTDPFVQYF
V gene: TRBV4-2; D gene: NA; clone size: NA; J gene: TRBJ1-4; CDR3 DNA: TGTGCCAGCAGCCAAGAGGGGTTTTCGGCTAATGAAAAACTGTTTTTT; CDR3 protein: CASSQEGFSANEKLFF
V gene: TRBV6-5; D gene: NA; clone size: NA; J gene: TRBJ1-2; CDR3 DNA: TGTGCCAGCAGAAGAGGGGCGCATGGCTACACCTTC; CDR3 protein: CASRRGAHGYTF
V gene: TRBV10-2; D gene: NA; clone size: NA; J gene: TRBJ2-3; CDR3 DNA: TGCGCCAGCAGTGAGTCCAGAGTAGCGAGCACAGATACGCAGTATTTT; CDR3 protein: CASSESRVASTDTQYF
V gene: TRBV6-5; D gene: NA; clone size: NA; J gene: TRBJ2-5; CDR3 DNA: TGTGCCAGCCAGCCCACGGGGGCCCCCCAAGAGACCCAGTACTTC; CDR3 protein: CASQPTGAPQETQYF
V gene: TRBV27; D gene: NA; clone size: NA; J gene: TRBJ2-7; CDR3 DNA: TGTGCCAGCAGCCCTAGAAGGGACCTACCCTACGAGCAGTACTTC; CDR3 protein: CASSPRRDLPYEQYF
V gene: TRBV7-9; D gene: NA; clone size: NA; J gene: TRBJ1-1; CDR3 DNA: TGTGCCAGCAGCTTTCGGGACACGAACACTGAAGCTTTCTTT; CDR3 protein: CASSFRDTNTEAFF
V gene: TRBV30; D gene: NA; clone size: once; J gene: TRBJ2-1; CDR3 DNA: TGTGCCTGGACAGCGGGGGACAGCTCCTACAATGAGCAGTTCTTC; CDR3 protein: CAWTAGDSSYNEQFF
V gene: TRBV30; D gene: TRBD2; clone size: NA; J gene: TRBJ2-5; CDR3 DNA: TGTGCCTGGAGTGTATCCCGGACTAGCGGGAGGGTCGGGGAGACCCAGTACTTC; CDR3 protein: CAWSVSRTSGRVGETQYF
V gene: TRBV10-3; D gene: TRBD2; clone size: NA; J gene: TRBJ2-1; CDR3 DNA: TGTGCCATCAGCGGGGGGGCCAACAATGAGCAGTTCTTC; CDR3 protein: CAISGGANNEQFF
V gene: TRBV6-5; D gene: NA; clone size: NA; J gene: TRBJ1-5; CDR3 DNA: TGTGCCAGCAGTCCGTCCGGGGGGAGGCATCAGCCCCAGCATTTT; CDR3 protein: CASSPSGGRHQPQHF
V gene: TRBV6-6; D gene: NA; clone size: NA; J gene: TRBJ1-3; CDR3 DNA: TGTGCCACCCTCCCTCTTTCTGGAAACACCATATATTTT; CDR3 protein: CATLPLSGNTIYF
V gene: TRBV6-1; D gene: TRBD1; clone size: NA; J gene: TRBJ2-7; CDR3 DNA: TGTGCCAGCAGTACAGGGGGCGCCGGTTCAGGCGAGCAGTACTTC; CDR3 protein: CASSTGGAGSGEQYF
V gene: TRBV6-4; D gene: TRBD1; clone size: NA; J gene: TRBJ2-7; CDR3 DNA: TGTGCCAGCAGTGACCAGGCAGGGGGCAGCTACGAGCAGTACTTC; CDR3 protein: CASSDQAGGSYEQYF
V gene: TRBV10-2; D gene: NA; clone size: many; J gene: TRBJ1-5; CDR3 DNA: TGCGCCAGCAGTGGGTTTCAGGGGCCTAATCAGCCCCAGCATTTT; CDR3 protein: CASSGFQGPNQPQHF
V gene: TRBV6-1; D gene: NA; clone size: NA; J gene: TRBJ1-5; CDR3 DNA: TGTGCCAGCAACATGGGACAAAATCAGCCCCAGCATTTT; CDR3 protein: CASNMGQNQPQHF
V gene: TRBV18; D gene: NA; clone size: few; J gene: TRBJ2-7; CDR3 DNA: TGTGCCAGCTCACCAAACCGGGTCGAGCAGTACTTC; CDR3 protein: CASSPNRVEQYF
V gene: TRBV2; D gene: NA; clone size: NA; J gene: TRBJ1-4; CDR3 DNA: TGTGCCAGCAGTTTAGACAGGAGAGTTGAAAAACTGTTTTTT; CDR3 protein: CASSLDRRVEKLFF
V gene: TRBV10-3; D gene: NA; clone size: NA; J gene: TRBJ2-2; CDR3 DNA: TGTGCCATCAGTGAGTCTAAGGCTAGCGACGGGGAGCTGTTTTTT; CDR3 protein: CAISESKASDGELFF
V gene: TRBV10-3; D gene: TRBD2; clone size: NA; J gene: TRBJ2-4; CDR3 DNA: TGTGCCATCAGCGGGGGGATGCAGGACATTCAGTACTTC; CDR3 protein: CAISGGMQDIQYF
V gene: TRBV6-1; D gene: NA; clone size: NA; J gene: TRBJ1-3; CDR3 DNA: TGTGCCAGCAGTGCTTGGGGCGAAATGGCAGGAAACACCATATATTTT; CDR3 protein: CASSAWGEMAGNTIYF
V gene: TRBV5-1; D gene: NA; clone size: NA; J gene: TRBJ2-2; CDR3 DNA: TGCGCCAGCAGCTCCCAAGGGCCCCCGAACACCGGGGAGCTGTTTTTT; CDR3 protein: CASSSQGPPNTGELFF
V gene: TRBV10-3; D gene: NA; clone size: once; J gene: TRBJ2-3; CDR3 DNA: TGTGCCATCAGTGACACAGGGCTACTAGATACGCAGTATTTT; CDR3 protein: CAISDTGLLDTQYF
V gene: TRBV7-8; D gene: NA; clone size: once; J gene: TRBJ2-1; CDR3 DNA: TGTGCCAGCAGGGTCTATGTCAGGGAGGAGGGTGAGCAGTTCTTC; CDR3 protein: CASRVYVREEGEQFF
V gene: TRBV4-2; D gene: NA; clone size: NA; J gene: TRBJ2-7; CDR3 DNA: TGTGCCAGCAGCCAAGTGGACAGAACCTACGAGCAGTACTTC; CDR3 protein: CASSQVDRTYEQYF
V gene: TRBV28; D gene: NA; clone size: NA; J gene: TRBJ1-1; CDR3 DNA: TGTGCCAGCAGTCCCGGACAGCTTCAAGCTTTCTTT; CDR3 protein: CASSPGQLQAFF
V gene: TRBV2; D gene: NA; clone size: NA; J gene: TRBJ1-1; CDR3 DNA: TGTGCCAGCAGTGGAGGGAACACTGAAGCTTTCTTT; CDR3 protein: CASSGGNTEAFF